This T cell receptor (beta chain) appears in the sequencing data of a study of regulatory T cells in long-lasting Graves disease (dated by TCRdb to the early 2020s). Context from the whole study: Antithyroid drugs had been taken for less than 3 months by newly diagnosed Graves' disease patients. Patients with persistent Graves' disease were compared with patients with newly diagnosed Graves' disease using TCR sequencing and RNA sequencing of peripheral blood. A total of roughly 35 samples were covered by TCR sequencing, comprising about 13 persistent and 20 or so newly diagnosed Graves' disease patients. The study was registered as a clinical trial and conducted in China.

The meaning of the sample's time point label: newly diagnosed GD, antithyroid drugs for less than 3 months. For both TCR sequencing and RNA sequencing, RNA was extracted from PBMCs using TRIzol. The diagnosis of Graves' disease was made according to American Thyroid Association guidelines. The patients came from an endocrinology department in Xi'an, China. Each patient gave about 8.1 milliliters of peripheral blood, collected in an EDTA anticoagulant tube. Ficoll Paque Plus density gradient separation was used to isolate PBMCs, and no further T cell sorting was done. An Agilent 2100 Bioanalyzer and agarose gel were used to check RNA quality, and a NanoDrop 2000 was used to measure RNA concentration. The investigation overall reported the following: More public clonotypes were shared among persistent patients (fewer than 3,000) than among newly diagnosed patients (just under 1,000). Persistent disease showed preferential use of TRBV28, TRBJ1-2 and TRBJ2-5, whereas newly diagnosed disease favored TRBV20-1 and TRBJ2-1. Sequencing and analysis were restricted to the TCR beta chain. Because the primary lesion, thyroid tissue, could not be accessed, the study looked at peripheral blood alone. Compared with newly diagnosed patients, patients with persistent Graves' disease had lower TCR Shannon entropy and fewer highly expanded clones, which suggests clonal expansion. The small sample size was acknowledged by the authors as a limitation that may reduce accuracy.

The library was generated by multiplex PCR. Reads for this sample came from an Illumina HiSeq 4000. CDR3 regions were amplified by Arm-PCR with iRepertoire HTBI primers to construct TCR beta libraries. Before sequencing, the PCR products went through gel purification. From the authors' description of their analysis: Gene usage analysis of CDR3 amino acid clonotypes used the 55 to 65 TRBV and 11 to 15 TRBJ segments found across samples. COPE and FqMerger were used to merge the filtered high-quality paired reads into contigs. BLAST was used to align contigs to IMGT TRBV, TRBD and TRBJ reference genes, with CDR3 defined following IMGT. Highly expanded clones were defined as clonotypes with a frequency above 0.1%. Shannon entropy was used to measure repertoire diversity, and the Gini coefficient was used to measure V-J evenness. A clonotype found in more than one individual was treated as public. TCRdb redid the processing of the public reads, applying fastp at Q25 and MiXCR, and retained in-frame beta chains. Each record represents a unique CDR3 protein, reported with the most common genes and DNA among its rows. The V and J calls, along with clone size, are taken from TCRdb and not from the paper's own processing. The sample includes 360,000 or so distinct CDR3 sequences, with 10% to 15% observed a single time. Approximately 19% of the sample is taken by the ten largest.

V is clipped by 6 bases and J by 10 bases, and the sequence between their germline boundaries is 19 bases long. From the cysteine through the phenylalanine, the CDR3 covers 14 amino acids. CDR3 DNA is the only sequence kept; it has 42 bases, read in frame from the first base. In the germline V gene (reference sequence), CDR1 corresponds to DFQATT and CDR2 to SNEGSKA. This clonotype occurred many times. Which antigen it targets is not known. No much larger clone exists at a distance of one base, and base qualities are not known. These sequences were also reported in another study, on T cells in Graves' hyperthyroidism and ophthalmopathy. The second investigation adds: Graves' hyperthyroidism was defined as stable when no progression to ophthalmopathy occurred over 18 months of follow-up. Hyperthyroidism patients were aged 18 to 65 years and newly diagnosed, with disease duration of less than 2 months. The study excluded patients with uncontrolled infections, other autoimmune diseases, pregnancy or lactation. Clinical symptoms, serum thyroxine and TRAb, thyroid ultrasound, and orbital computed tomography formed the basis for the diagnoses. The TCR CDR3 was subjected to a first round of RT-PCR using the HTBI primer set and the Qiagen OneStep RT-PCR kit. Most expanded thyroid clonotypes (frequency above 0.001) were also detected in blood, suggesting blood repertoires may reflect thyroid immune responses. Ophthalmopathy was separated from stable hyperthyroidism by a 13 V-J signature model, with 87.88% sensitivity and about 81% specificity obtained in cross-validation and 80%/75% obtained in testing. In validation, progression to ophthalmopathy was predicted by the model with nearly 71% sensitivity and roughly 72% specificity, a median of 6.5 months before onset. TCR V-J signatures able to tell the groups apart were searched for in a discovery cohort of approximately 95 patients, of whom fewer than 45 had Graves' ophthalmopathy and under 65 had stable Graves' hyperthyroidism. Whether ophthalmopathy could be predicted prospectively was tested in an independent validation cohort made up of 18 to 20 hyperthyroidism patients plus 17 patients who later progressed to ophthalmopathy. For training and testing, the 110 or so patients in the discovery cohort were randomly divided in a 7:3 ratio. In more than 5 Graves' hyperthyroidism patients, the study also compared T-cell repertoires from thyroid tissue with T-cell repertoires from blood. Once sampling was done, hyperthyroidism patients were given methimazole at a starting dose of 30 mg daily, whereas ophthalmopathy patients were given high-dose intravenous methylprednisolone. Libraries were constructed in a second round of multiplex PCR, after which size selection and purification were carried out. Libraries were sequenced paired-end with 100 bp reads on an Illumina HiSeq2000. Raw data were processed with SOAPnuke, discarding reads with adapters, uncalled bases, mean Phred below 15, or no exact constant-primer or identifier match. COPE v1.2.5 was used to merge high-quality paired reads, and clonotypes were defined as unique nucleotide sequences. MiTCR v1.1 was used to align clonotypes to the IMGT TRBV, TRBD and TRBJ reference segments. The analysis included only V-J combinations with a frequency above 0.0001, which together covered around 99% of the repertoires. The TCS score was defined as F50 (clonal expansion) divided by E x V (chaos), with BLOSUM62-based TCRdist calculated between CDR3 peptides within each V-J. Welch's t-statistics and random forest reduced approximately 520 V-J features to roughly 13, which were used in a naive Bayes classifier (R e1071). No statistical method was used to set the sample size in advance, and investigators knew the group allocation. TCR Vbeta CDR3 sequencing of 120 to 150 peripheral blood samples (over 40 ophthalmopathy, roughly 74 hyperthyroidism and some 17 progressor patients) is reported in the paper.

This receptor was identified in a woman aged 18-35 years with Graves disease. Donor details come from another sample of the same person, matched by shared clones. This sample comprised peripheral blood mononuclear cells (PBMCs), obtained at new diagnosis, from a patient treated with antithyroid drugs. The rearranged chain carries TRBV20-1 and TRBJ1-6, with the D segment identity uncertain. CDR3 sequence: CSAKSRAGVSPLHF. The sequenced DNA is TGCAGTGCAAAGAGCCGGGCTGGGGTCTCACCCCTCCACTTT.